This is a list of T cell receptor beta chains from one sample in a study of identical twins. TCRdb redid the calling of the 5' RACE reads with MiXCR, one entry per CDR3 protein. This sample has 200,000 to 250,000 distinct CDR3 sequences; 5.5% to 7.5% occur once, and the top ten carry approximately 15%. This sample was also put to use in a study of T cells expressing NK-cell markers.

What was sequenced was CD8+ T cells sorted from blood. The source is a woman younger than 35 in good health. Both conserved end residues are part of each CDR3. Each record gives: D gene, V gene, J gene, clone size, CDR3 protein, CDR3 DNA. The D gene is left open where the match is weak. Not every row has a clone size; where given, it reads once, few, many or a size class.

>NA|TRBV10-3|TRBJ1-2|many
CAISEGLNYGYTF
TGTGCCATCAGTGAAGGCCTGAACTATGGCTACACCTTC
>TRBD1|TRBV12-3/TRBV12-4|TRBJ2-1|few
CASSSRVWDREFDEQFF
TGTGCCAGCAGCTCGCGAGTTTGGGACAGGGAGTTTGATGAGCAGTTCTTC
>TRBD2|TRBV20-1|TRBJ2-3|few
CSAARGGPATDTQYF
TGCAGTGCTGCCCGGGGGGGACCCGCCACAGATACGCAGTATTTT
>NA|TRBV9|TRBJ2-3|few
CASSVRASWTDTQYF
TGTGCCAGCAGCGTACGTGCTAGTTGGACAGATACGCAGTATTTT
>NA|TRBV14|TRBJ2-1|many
CASSQDGPSGEQFF
TGTGCCAGCAGCCAAGATGGCCCCTCGGGTGAGCAGTTCTTC
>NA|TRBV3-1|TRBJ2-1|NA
CASSQDLNNEQFF
TGTGCCAGCAGCCAAGATCTAAACAATGAGCAGTTCTTC
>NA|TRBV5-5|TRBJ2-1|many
CASSWQGNEQFF
TGTGCCAGCAGCTGGCAGGGCAATGAGCAGTTCTTC
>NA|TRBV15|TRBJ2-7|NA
CATSRGGSTGDYEQYF
TGTGCCACCAGCAGAGGGGGTTCGACAGGAGACTACGAGCAGTACTTC
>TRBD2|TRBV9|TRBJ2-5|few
CASSGGTSGSGETQYF
TGTGCCAGCAGCGGGGGGACTAGCGGGAGTGGGGAGACCCAGTACTTC
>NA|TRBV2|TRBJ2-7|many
CASSEVFGGSYEQYF
TGTGCCAGCAGTGAAGTTTTTGGTGGGTCCTACGAGCAGTACTTC
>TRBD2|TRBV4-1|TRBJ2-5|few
CASSQVYGRETQYF
TGCGCCAGCAGCCAAGTATACGGGAGGGAGACCCAGTACTTC
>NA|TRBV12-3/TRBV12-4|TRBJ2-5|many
CASTGTYETQYF
TGTGCCAGCACCGGGACCTATGAGACCCAGTACTTC
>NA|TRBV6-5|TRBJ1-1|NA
CASSYSNWDNTEAFF
TGTGCCAGCAGTTACTCGAACTGGGATAACACTGAAGCTTTCTTT
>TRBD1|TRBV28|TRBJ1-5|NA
CASRGQGASQPQHF
TGTGCCAGCAGAGGACAGGGGGCCTCTCAGCCCCAGCATTTT
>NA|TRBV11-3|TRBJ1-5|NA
CASSSNRRNGNQPQHF
TGTGCCAGCAGCTCCAACAGGCGAAATGGCAATCAGCCCCAGCATTTT
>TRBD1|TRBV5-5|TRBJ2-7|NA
CASSNPGQGNIEQYF
TGTGCCAGCTCTAACCCGGGACAGGGAAATATCGAGCAGTACTTC
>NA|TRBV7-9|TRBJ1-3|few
CASSGGRRLGVGNTIYF
TGTGCCAGCAGCGGGGGCCGAAGGTTGGGGGTAGGAAACACCATATATTTT
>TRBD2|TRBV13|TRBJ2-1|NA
CASSSSGRARFF
TGTGCCAGCAGCTCGAGCGGGAGAGCGAGGTTCTTC
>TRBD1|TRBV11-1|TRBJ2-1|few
CASSMLGGTGGTENNEQFF
TGTGCCAGCAGCATGCTGGGGGGGACAGGGGGGACTGAGAACAATGAGCAGTTCTTC
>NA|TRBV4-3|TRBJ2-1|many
CASSHGVADSLGEQFF
TGCGCCAGCAGCCACGGAGTAGCGGACTCTCTCGGGGAGCAGTTCTTC
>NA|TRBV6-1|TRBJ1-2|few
CASRPGHSNYGYTF
TGTGCCAGCAGACCGGGACACAGCAACTATGGCTACACCTTC
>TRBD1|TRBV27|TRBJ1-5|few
CASSLDRDNQPQHF
TGTGCCAGCAGTTTAGACAGGGACAATCAGCCCCAGCATTTT
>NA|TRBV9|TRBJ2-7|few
CASSAKVTGEQYF
TGTGCCAGCAGCGCAAAGGTAACGGGGGAGCAGTACTTC
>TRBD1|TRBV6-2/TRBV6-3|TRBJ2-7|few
CASSSQTGRGYEQYF
TGTGCCAGCAGCTCCCAGACAGGGCGAGGGTACGAGCAGTACTTC
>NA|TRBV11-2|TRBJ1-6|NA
CASSLAGYSPLHF
TGTGCCAGCAGCCTAGCAGGGTATTCACCCCTCCACTTT
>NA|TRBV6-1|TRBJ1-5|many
CASSLPPGFGQPQHF
TGTGCCAGCAGTCTCCCCCCGGGCTTTGGGCAGCCCCAGCATTTT
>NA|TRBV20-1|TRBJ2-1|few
CSARDFSSYNEQFF
TGCAGTGCTAGGGACTTCAGCTCCTACAATGAGCAGTTCTTC
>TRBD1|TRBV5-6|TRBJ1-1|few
CASSSPGQGEMNTEAFF
TGTGCCAGCAGCTCGCCGGGACAGGGGGAAATGAACACTGAAGCTTTCTTT
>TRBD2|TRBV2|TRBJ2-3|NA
CASSESSGRGDTQYF
TGTGCCAGCAGTGAATCTAGCGGGAGAGGGGATACGCAGTATTTT
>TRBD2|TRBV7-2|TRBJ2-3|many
CASRFGLAGRDTQYF
TGTGCCAGCAGATTCGGACTAGCGGGAAGGGATACGCAGTATTTT
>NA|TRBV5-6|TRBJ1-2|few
CASSFFQGWGYTF
TGTGCCAGCAGCTTCTTTCAGGGATGGGGCTACACCTTC
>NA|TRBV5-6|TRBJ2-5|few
CASSLAIETQYF
TGTGCCAGCAGCTTGGCCATAGAGACCCAGTACTTC
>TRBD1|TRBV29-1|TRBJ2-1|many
CSVAGTGYSYNEQFF
TGCAGCGTTGCCGGGACAGGTTACTCCTACAATGAGCAGTTCTTC
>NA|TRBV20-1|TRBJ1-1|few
CSARADLGTEAFF
TGCAGTGCTAGGGCCGATCTGGGCACTGAAGCTTTCTTT
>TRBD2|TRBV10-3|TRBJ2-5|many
CAISGLAMGQETQYF
TGTGCCATCTCAGGACTAGCGATGGGGCAAGAGACCCAGTACTTC
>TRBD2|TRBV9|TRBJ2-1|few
CASSFPWTSGGSSYNEQFF
TGTGCCAGCAGCTTTCCTTGGACTAGCGGGGGGAGCTCCTACAATGAGCAGTTCTTC
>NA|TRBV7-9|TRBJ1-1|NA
CASSFGPTEAFF
TGTGCCAGCAGCTTCGGTCCGACAGAAGCTTTCTTT